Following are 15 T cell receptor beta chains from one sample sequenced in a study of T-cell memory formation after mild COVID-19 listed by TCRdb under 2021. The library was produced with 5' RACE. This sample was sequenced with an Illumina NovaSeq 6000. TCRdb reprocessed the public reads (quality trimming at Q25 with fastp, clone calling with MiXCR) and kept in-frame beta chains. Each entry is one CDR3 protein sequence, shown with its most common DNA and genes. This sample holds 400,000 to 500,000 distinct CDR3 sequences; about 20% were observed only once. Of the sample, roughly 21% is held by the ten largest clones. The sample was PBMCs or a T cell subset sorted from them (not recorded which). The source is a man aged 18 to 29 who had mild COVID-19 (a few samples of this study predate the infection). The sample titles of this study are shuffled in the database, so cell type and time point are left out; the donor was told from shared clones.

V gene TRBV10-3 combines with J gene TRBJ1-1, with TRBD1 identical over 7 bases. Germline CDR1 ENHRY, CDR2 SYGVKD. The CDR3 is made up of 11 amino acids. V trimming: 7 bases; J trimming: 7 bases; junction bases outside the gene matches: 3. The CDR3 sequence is CAIKGTDEAFF. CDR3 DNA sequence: TGTGCCATCAAAGGGACAGATGAAGCTTTCTTT.

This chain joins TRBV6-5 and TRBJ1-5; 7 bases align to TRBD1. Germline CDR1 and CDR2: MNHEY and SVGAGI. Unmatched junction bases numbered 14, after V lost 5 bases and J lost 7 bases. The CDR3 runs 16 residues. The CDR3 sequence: CASSPFGGATGQPQHF. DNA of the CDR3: TGTGCCAGCAGTCCGTTTGGGGGCGCGACAGGGCAGCCCCAGCATTTT.

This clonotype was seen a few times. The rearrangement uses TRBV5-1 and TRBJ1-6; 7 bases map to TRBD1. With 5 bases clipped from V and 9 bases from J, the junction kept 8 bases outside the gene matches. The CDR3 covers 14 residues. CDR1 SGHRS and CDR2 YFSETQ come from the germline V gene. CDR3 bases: TGCGCCAGCAGGCAAACAGGGGAGAGTTCACCCCTCCACTTT. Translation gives CASRQTGESSPLHF.

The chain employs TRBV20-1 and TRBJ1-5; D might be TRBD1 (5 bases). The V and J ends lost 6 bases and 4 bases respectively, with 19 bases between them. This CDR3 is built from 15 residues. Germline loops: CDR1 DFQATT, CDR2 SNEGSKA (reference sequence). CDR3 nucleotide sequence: TGCAGTGCCGGTTTGATTCTCGGGGGAAATCAGCCCCAGCATTTT. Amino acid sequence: CSAGLILGGNQPQHF.

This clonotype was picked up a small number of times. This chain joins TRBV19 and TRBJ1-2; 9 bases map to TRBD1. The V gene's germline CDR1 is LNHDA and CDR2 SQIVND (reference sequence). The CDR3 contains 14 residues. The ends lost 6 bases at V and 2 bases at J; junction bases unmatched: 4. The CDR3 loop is CASSRTGENYGYTF. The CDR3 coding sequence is TGTGCCAGTAGCCGGACAGGGGAAAACTATGGCTACACCTTC. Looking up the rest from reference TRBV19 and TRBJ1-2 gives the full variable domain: DGGITQSPKYLFRKEGQNVTLSCEQNLNHDAMYWYRQDPGQGLRLIYYSQIVNDFQKGDIAEGYSVSREKKESFPLTVTSAQKNPTAFYLCASSRTGENYGYTFGSGTRLTVV.

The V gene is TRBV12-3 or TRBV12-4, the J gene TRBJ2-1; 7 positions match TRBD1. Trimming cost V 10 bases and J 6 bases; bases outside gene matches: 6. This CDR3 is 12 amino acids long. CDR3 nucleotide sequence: TGTGCCATACAGGGGTATTTCAATGAGCAGTTCTTC. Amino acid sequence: CAIQGYFNEQFF.

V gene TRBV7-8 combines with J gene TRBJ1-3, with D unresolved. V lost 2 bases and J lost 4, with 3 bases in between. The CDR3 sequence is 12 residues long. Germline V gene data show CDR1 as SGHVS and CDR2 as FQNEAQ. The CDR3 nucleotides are TGTGCCAGCAGCTTACCCGGAAACACCATATATTTT. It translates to CASSLPGNTIYF.

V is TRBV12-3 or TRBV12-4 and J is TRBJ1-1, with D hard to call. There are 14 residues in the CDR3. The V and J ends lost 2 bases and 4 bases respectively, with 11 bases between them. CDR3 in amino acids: CASSLYGAATEAFF. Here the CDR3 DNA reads TGTGCCAGCAGTTTATATGGAGCGGCCACTGAAGCTTTCTTT.

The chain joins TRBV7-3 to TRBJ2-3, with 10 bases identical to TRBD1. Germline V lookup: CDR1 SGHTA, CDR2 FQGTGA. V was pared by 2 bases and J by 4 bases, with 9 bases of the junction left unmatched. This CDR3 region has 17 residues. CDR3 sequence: CASSLDLDRGVADTQYF. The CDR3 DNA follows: TGTGCCAGCAGCTTAGACCTGGACAGGGGGGTCGCAGATACGCAGTATTTT.

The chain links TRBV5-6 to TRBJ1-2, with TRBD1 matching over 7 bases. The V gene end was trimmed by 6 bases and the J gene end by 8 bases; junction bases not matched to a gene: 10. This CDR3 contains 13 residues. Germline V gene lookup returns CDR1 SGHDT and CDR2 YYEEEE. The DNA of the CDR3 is TGTGCCAGCATCTTACAGGGGACGAGGGGCTACACCTTC. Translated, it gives CASILQGTRGYTF.

The CDR3 region is CSASSPGNTIYF. As DNA, the CDR3 is TGCAGTGCTAGTTCGCCTGGAAACACCATATATTTT. The gene calls are TRBV20-1 and TRBJ1-3; D gene unclear. With 3 bases removed from V and 2 bases from J, the gap between germline ends came to 5 bases. Germline V gene lookup returns CDR1 DFQATT and CDR2 SNEGSKA (reference sequence). The CDR3 has 12 amino acids.

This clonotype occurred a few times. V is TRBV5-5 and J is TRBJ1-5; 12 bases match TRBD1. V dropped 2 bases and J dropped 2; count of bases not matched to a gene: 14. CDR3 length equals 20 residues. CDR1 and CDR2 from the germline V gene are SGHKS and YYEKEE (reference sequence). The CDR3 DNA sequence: TGTGCCAGCAGCTTACGGACCGGGACAGGGGGCGGAATGGGCAATCAGCCCCAGCATTTT. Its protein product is CASSLRTGTGGGMGNQPQHF.

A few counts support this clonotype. Here the CDR3 DNA reads TGTGCCAGCAGCGTGGGGCAGGGGGCCTATGAGCAGTTCTTC. Protein sequence: CASSVGQGAYEQFF. The chain links TRBV7-2 to TRBJ2-1; 8 bases line up with TRBD1. V trimming: 5 bases; J trimming: 8 bases; junction bases outside the gene matches: 8. The CDR3 sequence is 14 residues long. CDR1 and CDR2 from the germline V gene are SGHTA and FQGNSA.

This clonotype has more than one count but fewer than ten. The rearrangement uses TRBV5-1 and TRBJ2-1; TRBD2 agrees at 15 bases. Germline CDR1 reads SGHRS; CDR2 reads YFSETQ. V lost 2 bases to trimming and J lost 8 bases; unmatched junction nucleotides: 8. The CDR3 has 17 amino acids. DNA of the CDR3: TGCGCCAGCAGCTTCGGACTAGCGGGGGGGGTAAGCTATGAGCAGTTCTTC. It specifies CASSFGLAGGVSYEQFF. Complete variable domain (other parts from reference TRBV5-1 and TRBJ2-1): KAGVTQTPRYLIKTRGQQVTLSCSPISGHRSVSWYQQTPGQGLQFLFEYFSETQRNKGNFPGRFSGRQFSNSRSEMNVSTLELGDSALYLCASSFGLAGGVSYEQFFGPGTRLTVL.

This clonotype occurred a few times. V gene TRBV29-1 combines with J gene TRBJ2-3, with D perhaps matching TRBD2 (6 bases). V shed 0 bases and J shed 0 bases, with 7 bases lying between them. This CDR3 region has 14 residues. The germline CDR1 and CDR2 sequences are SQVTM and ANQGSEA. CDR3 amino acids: CSVEDRESTDTQYF. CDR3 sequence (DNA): TGCAGCGTTGAAGATCGGGAGAGCACAGATACGCAGTATTTT.